One TCR beta chain is described in this entry. This clone was found a few times. The antigen this receptor binds is unknown. No clone much larger than this one lies a single base away; base qualities are absent. CDR1 and CDR2, per the germline V gene, are SGHRS and YFSETQ. There are 13 amino acids in the CDR3, from cysteine to phenylalanine inclusive. Only the CDR3 portion is preserved as DNA: 39 bases, with reading frame beginning at the first base. The V end loses 0 bases and the J end loses 12 bases, and a stretch of 15 bases separates them. This sample was included in a study of shared clonotypes between healthy human individuals (dated by TCRdb to the early 2020s). Regarding the study in general: The cohort comprised a couple of women and a few men aged 18 to 49 years. Per donor, three plates each were used for CD4 naive and CD4 memory, two for CD8 naive, and one for CD8 memory. The study deeply sequenced blood TCR repertoires of about five healthy adults to estimate repertoire size and the extent of clonotype sharing between individuals. Leukapheresis yielded between about 0.9 and 9 billion PBMCs per donor. To increase sequencing depth and limit assay-specific biases, TCR repertoire library preparation and sequencing were carried out by different laboratories using diverse techniques.

Using the deep immunoSEQ assay, TCR CDR3 regions were amplified from genomic DNA by multiplex PCR. Extracted genomic DNA from each cell subset was distributed evenly across all wells of several immunoSEQ 96-well plates, and each plate was treated as a replicate. For sorted subsets, roughly 200 ng of genomic DNA, equivalent to some 30,000 T cell genomes, went into each replicate PCR. Purified libraries were measured with a Qubit 3.0 fluorometer, size-checked on a Bioanalyzer 2100, and measured again with the KAPA Library Quantification kit. Every immunoSEQ 96-well plate was sequenced on a separate single-read 150-cycle Illumina NextSeq 550 flow cell. Per the authors' processing: Because only junctional sequences without quality scores were contained in the immunoSEQ output, filtering matching that applied to full-length reads could not be performed. To assign V/J genes and CDR3, sequences were annotated using PyIR, a Python wrapper for IgBLAST v1.9, with IMGT germline references. Any read was removed if the V/J assignment was weak (E-value above 1e-6), the CDR3 was missing, or the read contained stop codons, out-of-frame junctions, or ambiguous translated residues. V3J clonotypes were defined as sequences sharing the same inferred V gene, J gene, and CDR3 amino acid sequence. Percentage overlap between repertoires was calculated by dividing the number of shared unique clonotypes by the size of the smaller repertoire. Three approaches were used to assess repertoire richness: RTK rarefaction, the Chao1 estimator, and Recon v2.1 estimates of unobserved clonotypes. Generation probabilities were computed with OLGA for all TCRbeta clonotypes obtained by the gDNA method from a handful of donors. The immuneACCESS repertoire file appears here via TCRdb, limited to in-frame rearrangements. These files lack a portion of the clones; in checked studies, under half of the deficit traces to unresolved V genes, and the cause of the others is not known. V and J calls and clone size are as listed in that table; D and trimming were resolved from the DNA. This sample lists over 700,000 clones; 72% were detected once. The ten biggest clones cover more than 1.5% of the sample.

Here is what the overall study found, with its caveats: When several donors were compared, the shared fraction of clonotypes was 5% to 6.5% for naive CD4, less than 4% for naive CD8, 2% to 2.5% for memory CD4, and 0.4% for memory CD8. Rarefaction of sorted-subset datasets indicated incomplete sequencing despite the large sequencing depth. Larger estimated clonotype richness was generally found for naive subsets than for memory subsets. Sampling was limited to blood, and TCR repertoires in tissue likely differ from TCR repertoires in blood. Because the study included only a small number of donors, the genetic and exposure-history diversity represented was limited. Compared with non-shared clonotypes, clonotypes shared by all four sorted-subset donors had higher generation probabilities. Pairwise subsampling led to the expectation that sequencing depth would affect the degree of clonotype sharing among donors.

The donors were healthy, HIV-negative adults who had no recently reported acute infections or vaccinations. Only Caucasian adults living in Nashville, Tennessee, USA were represented among the donors. CD4+ T cells were enriched by magnetic negative selection; naive cells were then positively selected on CD45RA, and the negative fraction formed the memory subset. After blood collection by leukapheresis, PBMCs were isolated using Ficoll-Histopaque density gradient centrifugation and then cryopreserved in the vapor phase of liquid nitrogen. Analytical flow cytometry was used to check the purity and quantity of each magnetically sorted T cell population. From each sorted fraction, genomic DNA was isolated and quantified by UV absorbance on a Nanodrop 2000c.

Sequenced input: memory CD4+ T cells sorted from blood. The cell subset or site label here, explained by the study, means: CD45RA-negative fraction. The chain is made from TRBV5-1 and TRBJ1-2; no D gene call is confident. The sequence derives from a woman in her thirties in good health. The CDR3 is CASSLERTALHTF. The sequenced DNA: TGCGCCAGCAGCTTGGAAAGGACGGCCCTACACACCTTC.